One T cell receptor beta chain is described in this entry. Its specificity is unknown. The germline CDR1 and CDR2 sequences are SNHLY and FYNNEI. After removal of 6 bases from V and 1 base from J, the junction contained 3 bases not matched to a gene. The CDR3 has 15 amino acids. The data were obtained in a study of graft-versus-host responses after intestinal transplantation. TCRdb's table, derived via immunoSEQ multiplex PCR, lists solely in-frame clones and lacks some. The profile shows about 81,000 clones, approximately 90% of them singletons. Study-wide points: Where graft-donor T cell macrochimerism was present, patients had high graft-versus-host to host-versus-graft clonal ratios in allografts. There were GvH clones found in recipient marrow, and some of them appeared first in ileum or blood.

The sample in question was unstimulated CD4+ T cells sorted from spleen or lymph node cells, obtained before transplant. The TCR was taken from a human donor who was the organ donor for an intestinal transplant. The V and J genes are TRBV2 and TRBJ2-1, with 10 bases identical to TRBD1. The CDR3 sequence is CASSDRGLSYNEQFF. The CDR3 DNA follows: TGTGCCAGCAGCGACAGGGGGCTTTCCTACAATGAGCAGTTCTTC.